These 2 T cell receptor beta chains were all obtained from the same sample, sequenced in a study of cytomegalovirus exposure and HLA in healthy donors. Both 60 Vbeta primers and 13 Jbeta primers went into the PCR. Generated by immunoSEQ multiplex PCR, the TCRdb table keeps only in-frame clones and is missing some. The data contain 150,000 to 200,000 clones, 70% to 90% of them singletons. Sequences were obtained from PBMCs. The origin of the receptors is a man between 18 and 35 years old in good health and CMV-seropositive.

This clone has more than one count but fewer than ten. The chain employs TRBV7-9 and TRBJ1-5; TRBD1 matches at 8 bases. This CDR3 has 14 residues. CDR1 and CDR2 (germline): SEHNR, FQNEAQ (reference sequence). V dropped 4 bases and J dropped 6; count of bases not matched to a gene: 5. CDR3 nucleotide sequence: TGTGCCAGCAGCTCCGGACAGGGCGTTCAGCCCCAGCATTTT. This encodes CASSSGQGVQPQHF.

The table lists this clone with a count of one. The chain has TRBV2 and TRBJ1-1, with 7 positions matching TRBD1. This CDR3 region has 15 residues. In germline, CDR1 is SNHLY, CDR2 FYNNEI. V trimming: 11 bases; J trimming: 3 bases; junction bases outside the gene matches: 15. CDR3 loop: CASYRGPTGYTEAFF. The CDR3 coding sequence is TGTGCCTCATACAGGGGCCCAACAGGGTACACTGAAGCTTTCTTT.